Listed here is a single TCR beta chain. TCRdb's table, derived via immunoSEQ multiplex PCR, lists solely in-frame clones and lacks some. Of 14,000 to 15,000 clones in the sample, about four fifths were seen once. The CDR3 is 17 amino acids. With 1 base removed from V and 5 bases from J, the gap between germline ends came to 21 bases. Germline CDR1 reads SGHRS; CDR2 reads YFSETQ. This sample stems from a study of brain metastases from non-small cell lung cancer. Sequenced sample: primary lung tumor tissue. The chain recombines TRBV5-1 with TRBJ1-2; D call uncertain. The TCR sequence derives from a donor aged 40 or over with non-small cell lung cancer. CDR3 sequence: CASSLSAYGTAGYGYTF. In DNA form, the CDR3 reads TGCGCCAGCAGCTTGTCCGCCTATGGTACAGCCGGGTATGGCTACACCTTC.